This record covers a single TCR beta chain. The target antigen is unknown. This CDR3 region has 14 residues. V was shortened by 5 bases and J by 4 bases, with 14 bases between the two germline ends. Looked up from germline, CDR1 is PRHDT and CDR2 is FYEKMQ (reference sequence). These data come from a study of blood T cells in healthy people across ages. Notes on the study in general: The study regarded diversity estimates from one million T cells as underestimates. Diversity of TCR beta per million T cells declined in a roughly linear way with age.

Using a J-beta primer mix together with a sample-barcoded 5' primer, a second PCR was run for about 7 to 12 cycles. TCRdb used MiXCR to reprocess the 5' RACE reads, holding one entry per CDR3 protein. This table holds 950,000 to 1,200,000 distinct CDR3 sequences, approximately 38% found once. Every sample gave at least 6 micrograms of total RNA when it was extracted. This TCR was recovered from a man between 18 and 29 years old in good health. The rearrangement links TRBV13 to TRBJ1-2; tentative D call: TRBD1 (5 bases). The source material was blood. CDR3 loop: CASSLPGIAYGYTF. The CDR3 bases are TGTGCCAGCAGCCTACCAGGGATAGCCTATGGCTACACCTTC.